One and the same sample provided the 13 T cell receptor beta chains below, sequenced in a study of blood T cell repertoires in COVID-19. Sequencing was performed with immunoSEQ multiplex PCR; in TCRdb, only in-frame clones are kept and a portion is missing. The sample lists around 150,000 clones, 85% occurring once. Sequenced: peripheral blood. These receptors came from a human donor with acute or convalescent COVID-19. The donor label of this sample is uncertain.

The genes are TRBV5-1 and TRBJ2-7, with 11 nucleotides matching TRBD1. V dropped 4 bases and J dropped 4; count of bases not matched to a gene: 7. The CDR3 contains 15 residues. Germline CDR1 reads SGHRS; CDR2 reads YFSETQ. The CDR3 loop is CASSLGQGVEYEQYF. CDR3 in DNA: TGCGCCAGCAGCCTGGGACAGGGGGTCGAATACGAGCAGTACTTC.

V usage is TRBV7-3 and J usage is TRBJ1-2; 7 nucleotides match TRBD1. J lost 4 bases, V lost 5 bases, and 10 bases had no gene match. CDR3 length: 15 residues. CDR1 is SGHTA, CDR2 FQGTGA, per germline. The CDR3 bases are TGTGCCAGCAGCACGCAAGGGGGCCGGTTCTATGGCTACACCTTC. The encoded protein is CASSTQGGRFYGYTF.

The chain links TRBV11-3 to TRBJ1-4, with D possibly TRBD1 on 6 matching bases. The CDR3 extends over 15 amino acids. The V end lost 2 bases, the J end lost 7 bases, and 14 bases lay between the germline ends. CDR1 and CDR2 from the germline V gene are SGHNT and YENEEA. DNA for the CDR3: TGTGCCAGCAGCTTAAGGAGTCAGGGGTTTGAAAAACTGTTTTTT. Protein: CASSLRSQGFEKLFF.

The chain employs TRBV5-4 and TRBJ2-4; 9 bases are shared with TRBD1. Germline V lookup: CDR1 SGHNT, CDR2 YYREEE (reference sequence). The CDR3 has 19 residues. V lost 1 base to trimming and J lost 4 bases; unmatched junction nucleotides: 15. In DNA form, the CDR3 reads TGTGCCAGCAGCTTGTTGGTGGACAGGGGTCCAAGATTGAAAAACATTCAGTACTTC. This encodes CASSLLVDRGPRLKNIQYF.

V is TRBV24-1 and J is TRBJ2-1; a possible D gene is TRBD2 (7 bases). Germline CDR1 KGHDR, CDR2 SFDVKD. CDR3 size: 12 residues. Trimming cost V 5 bases and J 10 bases, with 11 bases left between them. CDR3 loop: CATSGEGVEQFF. The CDR3 DNA reads as TGTGCCACCAGTGGGGAGGGGGTGGAGCAGTTCTTC.

The chain joins TRBV29-1 to TRBJ1-2; D remains ambiguous. The CDR3 runs to 11 residues. V was cut by 1 base and J by 6 bases, with 6 bases left in between. Per germline, CDR1 SQVTM and CDR2 ANQGSEA. The DNA for the CDR3 is TGCAGCGTTGAAGTACGCGATGGCTACACCTTC. Translation gives CSVEVRDGYTF.

The rearrangement links TRBV6-6 to TRBJ2-1; 11 bases line up with TRBD2. The CDR3 contains 15 residues. From germline, CDR1 is MNHNY and CDR2 SVGAGI (reference sequence). Trimming cost V 3 bases and J 7 bases; bases outside gene matches: 5. CDR3 DNA sequence: TGTGCCAGCAGTTATAGTAGCGGGGGGGTAAATGAGCAGTTCTTC. Translation: CASSYSSGGVNEQFF.

CDR3 protein: CASSLDETSGGVRDTQYF. CDR3 bases: TGCGCCAGCAGCTTAGATGAAACTAGCGGGGGGGTCCGGGATACGCAGTATTTT. The chain couples TRBV5-1 to TRBJ2-3; 13 nucleotides match TRBD2. Germline V CDR1 and CDR2: SGHRS, YFSETQ. With V trimmed by 2 bases and J by 6 bases, 12 bases remained unmatched. The CDR3 has 18 amino acids. Full variable domain (remainder filled in from reference TRBV5-1 and TRBJ2-3): KAGVTQTPRYLIKTRGQQVTLSCSPISGHRSVSWYQQTPGQGLQFLFEYFSETQRNKGNFPGRFSGRQFSNSRSEMNVSTLELGDSALYLCASSLDETSGGVRDTQYFGPGTRLTVL.

The chain employs TRBV9 and TRBJ1-3, with no clear D. The CDR3 extends over 16 amino acids. Germline lookup yields CDR1 SGDLS and CDR2 YYNGEE. Trimming shortened V by 0 bases and J by 0 bases, and 10 bases separated the two germline ends. CDR3 sequence reads: CASSVEAINSGNTIYF. The CDR3 coding sequence is TGTGCCAGCAGCGTAGAAGCCATCAACTCTGGAAACACCATATATTTT. Supplemented by reference TRBV9 and TRBJ1-3, the full variable domain reads DSGVTQTPKHLITATGQRVTLRCSPRSGDLSVYWYQQSLDQGLQFLIQYYNGEERAKGNILERFSAQQFPDLHSELNLSSLELGDSALYFCASSVEAINSGNTIYFGEGSWLTVV.

The chain carries TRBV29-1 and TRBJ2-1; 11 positions match TRBD2. V dropped 7 bases and J dropped 2; count of bases not matched to a gene: 13. The CDR3 consists of 17 residues. The germline CDR1 and CDR2 sequences are SQVTM and ANQGSEA. CDR3 coding DNA: TGCAGCGCCCTGAATAGCGGGGGGGCCAAGACCTACAATGAGCAGTTCTTC. This translates into CSALNSGGAKTYNEQFF.

The rearrangement joins TRBV27 to TRBJ2-5; D is undetermined. In germline, CDR1 is MNHEY, CDR2 SMNVEV (reference sequence). The CDR3 contains 14 residues. The V end lost 3 bases, the J end lost 2 bases, and 10 bases lay between the germline ends. CDR3 sequence: CASSFSWAQETQYF. The DNA of the CDR3 is TGTGCCAGCAGTTTTTCGTGGGCACAAGAGACCCAGTACTTC.

This chain connects TRBV6-5 to TRBJ2-7; D possibly corresponds to TRBD1 (6 bases). This CDR3 is 15 amino acids long. CDR1 and CDR2 from the germline V gene are MNHEY and SVGAGI. V was cut by 0 bases and J by 2 bases, with 11 bases left in between. The CDR3 nucleotides are TGTGCCAGCAGTTACTCGGCAGGGGAAGCCTACGAGCAGTACTTC. Translation: CASSYSAGEAYEQYF.

This clone was counted a few times. The gene calls are TRBV29-1 and TRBJ2-1; no firm D call. The CDR3 runs to 14 residues. The germline V gene encodes CDR1 SQVTM and CDR2 ANQGSEA. Trimming removed 3 bases from V and 12 bases from J, with 21 bases in between. The CDR3 protein is CSVDHPNVLGAQFF. The CDR3 DNA reads as TGCAGCGTTGATCACCCCAACGTTCTCGGAGCGCAGTTCTTC.